This TCR beta chain was captured by sequencing in a study of control samples from healthy donors and cancer patients. Germline CDR1 MGHRA, CDR2 YSYEKL. The CDR3 is 14 residues long. Trimming pared 3 bases from V and 0 bases from J, leaving 8 bases between. Data came from immunoSEQ multiplex PCR; TCRdb stores just in-frame clones and leaves some out. The sample includes roughly 74,000 clones, about 93% of them seen just once. The rearrangement links TRBV4-1 to TRBJ1-1, with unresolved D. The sample taken for sequencing was blood. This sequence was found in a woman in her late teens or twenties in good health. The CDR3 DNA sequence: TGCGCCAGCAGCCACGGAGGGATGAACACTGAAGCTTTCTTT. Translation gives CASSHGGMNTEAFF.